This T cell receptor beta chain is from a study of T cell clonality in common variable immunodeficiency. Findings and limits, study-wide: Reportedly, TCR beta sequences from common variable immunodeficiency showed fewer deletions and N-nucleotide insertions.

Patients and controls were mostly of Caucasian heritage. V lost 3 bases and J 4 bases, leaving 16 bases between the germline ends. Germline CDR1 and CDR2: LGHNA and YNFKEQ. This CDR3 contains 15 residues. At least ten counts were recorded for this clone. Its specificity is unknown. Read coverage stops 3 residues before the CDR3 terminus; the germline J gene supplies the remainder. Sequencing was performed with immunoSEQ multiplex PCR; in TCRdb, only in-frame clones are kept and a portion is missing. There are 35,000 to 50,000 clones in the sample, none observed a single time. Specimen: peripheral blood mononuclear cells. This chain links TRBV4-2 with TRBJ2-7; maybe TRBD1 (6 bases). The TCR originated in a person between 18 and 69 years old in good health. CDR3 loop: CASSQLQGYKYEQYF. The CDR3 bases that were read are TGTGCCAGCAGCCAGCTACAGGGATACAAGTACGAG.